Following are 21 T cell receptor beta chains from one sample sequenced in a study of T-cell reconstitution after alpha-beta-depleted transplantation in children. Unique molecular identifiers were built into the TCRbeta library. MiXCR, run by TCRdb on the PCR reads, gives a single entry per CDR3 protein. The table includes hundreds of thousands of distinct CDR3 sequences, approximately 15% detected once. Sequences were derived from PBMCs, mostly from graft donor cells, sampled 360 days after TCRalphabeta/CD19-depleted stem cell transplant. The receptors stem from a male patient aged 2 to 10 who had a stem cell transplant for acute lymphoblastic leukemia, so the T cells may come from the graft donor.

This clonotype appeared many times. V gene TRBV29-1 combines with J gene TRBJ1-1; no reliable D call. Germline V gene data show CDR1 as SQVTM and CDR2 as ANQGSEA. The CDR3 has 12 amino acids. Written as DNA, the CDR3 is TGCACCATCCTCTGGGGGAACACTGAAGCTTTCTTT. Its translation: CTILWGNTEAFF.

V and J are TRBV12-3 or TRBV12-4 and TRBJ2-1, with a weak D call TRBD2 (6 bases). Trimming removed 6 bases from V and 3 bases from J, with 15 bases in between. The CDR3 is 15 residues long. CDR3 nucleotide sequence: TGTGCCAGCAGCAAGACTAGGCTCGGCTACAATGAGCAGTTCTTC. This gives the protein CASSKTRLGYNEQFF.

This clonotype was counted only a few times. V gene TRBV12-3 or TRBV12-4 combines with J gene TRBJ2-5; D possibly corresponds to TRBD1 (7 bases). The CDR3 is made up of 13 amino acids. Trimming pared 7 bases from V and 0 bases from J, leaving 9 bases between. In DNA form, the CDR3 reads TGTGCCAGCACAGGGGGGTACCAAGAGACCCAGTACTTC. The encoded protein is CASTGGYQETQYF.

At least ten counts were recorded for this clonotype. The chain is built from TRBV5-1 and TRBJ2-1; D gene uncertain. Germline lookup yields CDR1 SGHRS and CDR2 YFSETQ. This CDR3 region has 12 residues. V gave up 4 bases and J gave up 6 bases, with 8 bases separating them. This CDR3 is CASSLGSNEQFF. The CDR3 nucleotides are TGCGCCAGCAGCCTAGGGTCCAATGAGCAGTTCTTC.

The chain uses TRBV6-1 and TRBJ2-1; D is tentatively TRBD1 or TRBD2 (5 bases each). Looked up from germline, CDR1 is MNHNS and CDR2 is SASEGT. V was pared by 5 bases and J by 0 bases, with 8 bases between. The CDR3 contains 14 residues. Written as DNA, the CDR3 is TGTGCCAGCAGTATGAGGGGCTCCTACAATGAGCAGTTCTTC. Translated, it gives CASSMRGSYNEQFF.

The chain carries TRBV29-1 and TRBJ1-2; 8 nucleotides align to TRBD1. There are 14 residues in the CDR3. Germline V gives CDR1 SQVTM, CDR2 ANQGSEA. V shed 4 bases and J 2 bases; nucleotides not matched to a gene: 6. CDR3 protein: CSVVRTGRNYGYTF. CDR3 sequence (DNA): TGCAGCGTTGTAAGGACAGGGCGCAACTATGGCTACACCTTC.

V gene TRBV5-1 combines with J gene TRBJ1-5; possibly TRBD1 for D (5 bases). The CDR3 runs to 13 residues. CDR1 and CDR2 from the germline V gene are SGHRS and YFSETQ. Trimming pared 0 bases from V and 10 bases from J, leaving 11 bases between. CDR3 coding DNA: TGCGCCAGCAGCTTGGCCCAGGGCAAACCCCAGCATTTT. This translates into CASSLAQGKPQHF.

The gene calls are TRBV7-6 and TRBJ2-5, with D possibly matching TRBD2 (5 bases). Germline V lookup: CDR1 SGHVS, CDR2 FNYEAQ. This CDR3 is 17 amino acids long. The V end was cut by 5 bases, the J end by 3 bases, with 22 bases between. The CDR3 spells CASSPRRFFGLKETQYF. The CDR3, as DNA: TGTGCCAGCAGCCCGAGGAGGTTTTTCGGGCTTAAAGAGACCCAGTACTTC.

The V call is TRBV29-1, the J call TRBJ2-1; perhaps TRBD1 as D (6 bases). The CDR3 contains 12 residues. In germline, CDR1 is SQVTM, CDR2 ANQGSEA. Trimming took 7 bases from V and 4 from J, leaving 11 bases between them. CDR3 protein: CSAGEAYNEQFF. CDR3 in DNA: TGCAGCGCAGGGGAAGCGTACAATGAGCAGTTCTTC.

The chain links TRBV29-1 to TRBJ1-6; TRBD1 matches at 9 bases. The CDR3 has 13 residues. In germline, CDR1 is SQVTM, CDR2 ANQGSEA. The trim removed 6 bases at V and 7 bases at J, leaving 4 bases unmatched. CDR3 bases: TGCAGCGTGTCGACAGGGGGAAATTCACCCCTCCACTTT. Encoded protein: CSVSTGGNSPLHF.

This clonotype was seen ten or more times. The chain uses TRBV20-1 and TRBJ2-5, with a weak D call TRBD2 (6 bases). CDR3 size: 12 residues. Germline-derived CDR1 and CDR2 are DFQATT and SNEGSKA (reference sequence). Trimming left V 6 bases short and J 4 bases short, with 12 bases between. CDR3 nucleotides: TGCAGTGCCCCGGGACTCGGAGAGACCCAGTACTTC. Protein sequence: CSAPGLGETQYF.

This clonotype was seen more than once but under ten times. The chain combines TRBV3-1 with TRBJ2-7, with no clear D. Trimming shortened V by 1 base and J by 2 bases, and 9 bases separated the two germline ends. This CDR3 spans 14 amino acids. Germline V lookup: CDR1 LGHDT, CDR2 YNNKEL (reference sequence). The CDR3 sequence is CASSQGVKTYEQYF. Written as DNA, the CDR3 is TGTGCCAGCAGCCAAGGTGTGAAGACCTACGAGCAGTACTTC.

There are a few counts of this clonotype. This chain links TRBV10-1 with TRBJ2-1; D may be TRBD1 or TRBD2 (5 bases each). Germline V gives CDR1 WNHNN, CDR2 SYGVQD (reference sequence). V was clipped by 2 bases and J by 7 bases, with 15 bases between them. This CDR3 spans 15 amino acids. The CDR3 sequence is CASSEPGALGNEQFF. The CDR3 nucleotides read TGCGCCAGCAGTGAGCCCGGGGCCCTCGGGAATGAGCAGTTCTTC.

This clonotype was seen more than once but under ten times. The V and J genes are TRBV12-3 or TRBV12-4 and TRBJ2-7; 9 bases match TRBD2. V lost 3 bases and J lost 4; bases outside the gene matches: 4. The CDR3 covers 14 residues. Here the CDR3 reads CASSLASGVYEQYF. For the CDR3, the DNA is TGTGCCAGCAGTTTGGCTAGCGGGGTTTACGAGCAGTACTTC.

The CDR3 sequence: CASNRDRQGTGELFF. The CDR3 coding sequence is TGCGCCAGCAACCGGGACCGACAGGGGACCGGGGAGCTGTTTTTT. The J gene is TRBJ2-2, the V gene TRBV4-3; TRBD1 matches at 8 bases. CDR3 length equals 15 residues. The germline V gene encodes CDR1 LGHNA and CDR2 YSLEER. V lost 7 bases, J lost 5 bases, and 9 bases stayed unmatched.

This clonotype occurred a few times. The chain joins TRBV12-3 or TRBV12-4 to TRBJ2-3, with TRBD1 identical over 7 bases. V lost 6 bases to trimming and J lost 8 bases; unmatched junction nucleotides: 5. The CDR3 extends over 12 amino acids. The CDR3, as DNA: TGTGCCAGCAGCTTGACAGGGAGTACGCAGTATTTT. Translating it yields CASSLTGSTQYF.

The CDR3 DNA follows: TGTGCCAGCAGTTTAATTAAGCGGGGCCTCCCCTTCCAGCCCCAGCATTTT. Translated: CASSLIKRGLPFQPQHF. V is TRBV12-3 or TRBV12-4 and J is TRBJ1-5; maybe TRBD1 (5 bases). CDR3 length: 17 residues. Trimming took 2 bases from V and 7 from J, leaving 21 bases between them.

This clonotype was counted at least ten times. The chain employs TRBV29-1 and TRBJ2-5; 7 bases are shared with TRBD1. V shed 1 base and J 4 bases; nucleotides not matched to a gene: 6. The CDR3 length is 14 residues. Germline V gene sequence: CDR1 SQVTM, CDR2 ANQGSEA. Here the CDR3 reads CSVEVTGWGETQYF. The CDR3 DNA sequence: TGCAGCGTTGAAGTGACAGGGTGGGGAGAGACCCAGTACTTC.

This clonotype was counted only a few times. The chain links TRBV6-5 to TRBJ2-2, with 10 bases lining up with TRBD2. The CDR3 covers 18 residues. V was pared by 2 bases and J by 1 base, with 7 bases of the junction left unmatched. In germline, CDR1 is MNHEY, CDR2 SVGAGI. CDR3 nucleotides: TGTGCCAGCAGTTACGGAGCGGGGGGGACCTTGAACACCGGGGAGCTGTTTTTT. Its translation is CASSYGAGGTLNTGELFF.

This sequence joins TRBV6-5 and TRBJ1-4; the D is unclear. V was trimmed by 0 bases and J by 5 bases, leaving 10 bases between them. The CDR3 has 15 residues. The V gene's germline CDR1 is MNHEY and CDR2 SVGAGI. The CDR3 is CASSYSALRNEKLFF. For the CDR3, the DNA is TGTGCCAGCAGTTACTCCGCACTGCGAAATGAAAAACTGTTTTTT.

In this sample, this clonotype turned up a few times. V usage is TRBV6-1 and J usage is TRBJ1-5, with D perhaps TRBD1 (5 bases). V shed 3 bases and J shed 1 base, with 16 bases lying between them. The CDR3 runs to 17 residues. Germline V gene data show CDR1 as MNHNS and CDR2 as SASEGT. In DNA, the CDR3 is TGTGCCAGCAGTGATCATGGACAAAGTGGGAGCAATCAGCCCCAGCATTTT. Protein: CASSDHGQSGSNQPQHF.